This T cell receptor beta chain was sequenced in a study of Graves' ophthalmopathy and Graves' hyperthyroidism. Study-level background: Prior to any treatment, peripheral blood was collected at the time of initial diagnosis.

RNA transcripts yielded amplified TCR beta CDR3 regions. RT-PCR in the first round used HTBI primers; a second-round multiplex PCR followed. Each CDR3 protein is one row after TCRdb ran MiXCR on the multiplex PCR reads. Found here are some 360,000 distinct CDR3 sequences, about a sixth of them singletons; the top ten hold 2.4%. The V gene lost 0 bases and the J gene lost 4 bases, with 7 bases spanning the gap. This CDR3 region has 14 residues. Per germline, CDR1 MNHEY and CDR2 SVGAGI. Newly diagnosed hyperthyroidism donors, aged 18 to 65, duration under 2 months. This clonotype was picked up many times.

Sample: peripheral blood. The rearrangement uses TRBV6-5 and TRBJ1-3; no definite D call. This TCR came from an adult woman with stable Graves' hyperthyroidism. CDR3: CASSYSRAGNTIYF. Here the CDR3 DNA reads TGTGCCAGCAGTTACTCGAGAGCAGGAAACACCATATATTTT.